Detailed here is one T cell receptor (beta chain). Antigen specificity is unknown. The source of the sample is a study of T cell responses to AZD1222 COVID-19 vaccine. Looking at the study overall: Both about-4-week and about-12-week second-dose recipients were combined.

Study results and caveats: Baseline testing showed seropositivity in only a handful of AZD1222 recipients. Clonal diversity was possibly underestimated; the donors were predominantly white British and more often female.

CDR1 and CDR2 (germline): SEHNR, FQNEAQ (reference sequence). The CDR3 runs to 14 residues. V lost 5 bases and J lost 3; bases outside the gene matches: 4. Profiled with immunoSEQ multiplex PCR; TCRdb holds only in-frame clones, not every one. The data show fewer than 140,000 clones, with 85% to 90% seen just once and less than 6% held by the top ten. The TCR sequence derives from an adult in good health. The chain uses TRBV7-9 and TRBJ1-1; 9 bases map to TRBD1. This material consisted of peripheral blood, taken on day 0 of AZD1222 vaccination. The CDR3 is CASSVRDRDTEAFF. The CDR3 DNA reads TGTGCCAGCAGCGTCCGGGACAGGGACACTGAAGCTTTCTTT.